This entry concerns a single TCR beta chain. The junction departs from germline at one end; a sequencing error may be responsible. A modified ARM-PCR protocol with three rounds of nested PCR amplified TCRbeta. TCRdb processed the multiplex PCR reads anew with MiXCR; each CDR3 protein has one entry. Counted here are around 71,000 distinct CDR3 sequences, approximately 72% occurring once; the ten biggest clones make up around 9.5%. The germline V gene has CDR1 SQVTM and CDR2 ANQGSEA. CDR3 length: 15 amino acids. This entry belongs to a study of tumor and adjacent non-tumor tissue in lung cancer. RNA was extracted from bulk tissue without any cell sorting.

This chain links TRBV29-1 with TRBJ2-3; 8 nucleotides agree with TRBD2. The sequenced sample consisted of lung tumor tissue. The sequence was obtained from a woman aged 40 to 55 with non-small cell lung cancer. The CDR3: CSVELWAGGADTQYF. The CDR3, as DNA: TGCAGCGTAGAATTATGGGCGGGAGGCGCAGATACACAGTATTTT.